The 12 T cell receptor beta chains below come from one sample, sequenced in a study of T cells in Graves' hyperthyroidism and ophthalmopathy. Regions amplified from RNA transcripts were the TCR beta CDR3 regions. HTBI primers were employed in a first-round RT-PCR of the TCR CDR3. TCRdb re-analysed the multiplex PCR reads in MiXCR, keeping a single row per CDR3 protein. The sample holds more than 350,000 distinct CDR3 sequences; under 15% are singletons and the top ten take approximately 29%. The specimen sequenced was blood. These receptors were obtained from a woman between 25 and 40 years old with Graves' hyperthyroidism.

This clonotype showed up just a few times. DNA of the CDR3: TGTGCCAGCAGCGTAGAAGAAGGGGTCGGCTACACCTTC. It specifies CASSVEEGVGYTF. The chain recombines TRBV9 with TRBJ1-2; tentative D call: TRBD1 (5 bases). V lost 0 bases to trimming and J lost 8 bases, with 11 bases between them. Germline loops: CDR1 SGDLS, CDR2 YYNGEE. This CDR3 spans 13 amino acids.

V usage is TRBV29-1 and J usage is TRBJ2-7, with D possibly matching TRBD1 (6 bases). CDR1 and CDR2 (germline): SQVTM, ANQGSEA. There are 17 residues in the CDR3. V was clipped by 0 bases and J by 3 bases, with 21 bases between them. Written as DNA, the CDR3 is TGCAGCGTTGAAGATCGATTTGGGGGCGCGGGTTTCTACGAGCAGTACTTC. This codes for CSVEDRFGGAGFYEQYF.

This clonotype turned up a few times. V is TRBV10-3 and J is TRBJ2-3; D uncertain. Germline assignment: CDR1 ENHRY and CDR2 SYGVKD. Trimming took 3 bases from V and 5 from J, leaving 9 bases between them. The CDR3 length is 13 residues. The CDR3 DNA sequence: TGTGCCATCAGTGAACTGGATGGAGATACGCAGTATTTT. This gives the protein CAISELDGDTQYF.

This clonotype was counted ten times or more. The chain joins TRBV6-1 to TRBJ2-7; D unclear. Trimming stripped 6 bases from V and 3 bases from J, with 12 bases between. Germline CDR1 and CDR2: MNHNS and SASEGT. There are 13 residues in the CDR3. The CDR3 spells CASRLTQNYEQYF. CDR3 DNA sequence: TGTGCCAGCAGACTGACACAGAACTACGAGCAGTACTTC.

The chain uses TRBV30 and TRBJ1-5; D is ambiguous. Trimming pared 2 bases from V and 1 base from J, leaving 12 bases between. Germline assignment: CDR1 GTSNPN and CDR2 SVGIG (reference sequence). The CDR3 loop spans 15 amino acids. The DNA of the CDR3 is TGTGCCTGGAGTTATCTAGGATTGAGCAATCAGCCCCAGCATTTT. This gives the protein CAWSYLGLSNQPQHF.

At least ten counts were recorded for this clonotype. The chain uses TRBV20-1 and TRBJ2-1; 8 nucleotides match TRBD2. Germline-derived CDR1 and CDR2 are DFQATT and SNEGSKA (reference sequence). Trimming removed 1 base from V and 7 bases from J; junction bases left unmatched: 3. The CDR3 length is 13 residues. The CDR3 here is CSARAGGRNEQFF. The CDR3 nucleotides read TGCAGTGCTAGAGCGGGAGGGAGGAATGAGCAGTTCTTC.

This clonotype has at least ten counts. The genes are TRBV9 and TRBJ2-1; D is unclear. V lost 0 bases and J lost 8, with 9 bases in between. CDR3 length equals 13 residues. Germline V gene sequence: CDR1 SGDLS, CDR2 YYNGEE. The CDR3 protein is CASSVGSRYEQFF. For the CDR3, the DNA is TGTGCCAGCAGCGTAGGGAGTCGCTATGAGCAGTTCTTC.

The gene calls are TRBV10-3 and TRBJ2-3; D may be TRBD2 (5 bases). This CDR3 comprises 16 residues. Trimming took off 0 bases at V and 3 bases at J, with 13 bases between the two ends. The germline V gene encodes CDR1 ENHRY and CDR2 SYGVKD. The CDR3 region is CAISESPLALTDTQYF. In DNA, the CDR3 is TGTGCCATCAGTGAGTCCCCGCTAGCCCTTACAGATACGCAGTATTTT.

This clonotype was counted at least ten times. V is TRBV4-2 and J is TRBJ1-1; tentative D call: TRBD1 (6 bases). CDR1 is LGHNA, CDR2 YNFKEQ, per germline. Trimming cost V 1 base and J 3 bases, with 18 bases left between them. The CDR3 has 17 residues. The CDR3 region has the DNA TGTGCCAGCAGCCAAGCCACCCTCGGAACAGGGTACACTGAAGCTTTCTTT. Its protein product is CASSQATLGTGYTEAFF.

This clonotype was seen at least ten times. V is TRBV7-2 and J is TRBJ1-1; possible D gene TRBD1, 5 bases. The CDR3 loop spans 15 amino acids. Germline CDR1 and CDR2: SGHTA and FQGNSA. V was clipped by 5 bases and J by 2 bases, with 15 bases between them. The CDR3 reads CASSPRQFLNTEAFF. CDR3 coding DNA: TGTGCCAGCAGCCCCAGACAGTTCCTCAACACTGAAGCTTTCTTT.

This clonotype occurred many times. The genes are TRBV27 and TRBJ1-1, with D possibly TRBD1 on 5 matching bases. The V end lost 4 bases, the J end lost 1 base, and 13 bases lay between the germline ends. The germline CDR1 and CDR2 sequences are MNHEY and SMNVEV (reference sequence). The CDR3 sequence is 15 residues long. CDR3 coding DNA: TGTGCCAGCAGTTCTGGCGACAGCAAGAACACTGAAGCTTTCTTT. Residues: CASSSGDSKNTEAFF.

This clonotype was picked up a small number of times. V usage is TRBV9 and J usage is TRBJ2-2, with TRBD2 matching over 9 bases. J gave up 4 bases and V 6 bases, and 10 bases lay outside the gene matches. This CDR3 has 16 residues. CDR1 and CDR2 (germline): SGDLS, YYNGEE. CDR3 nucleotide sequence: TGTGCCAGCACCGGAAGACTAGCGGCAGGCACCGGGGAGCTGTTTTTT. Amino acid sequence: CASTGRLAAGTGELFF.